The clone carrying this T cell receptor (beta chain) was detected only a few times. This sample was taken from a study of blood T cell repertoires in COVID-19. Across the whole study: COVID-19 samples from acute and convalescent phases originated in the United States, Italy and Spain. From T cells, B-cell-depleted T cells, or PBMCs came the material, which was cDNA or gDNA.

With V trimmed by 0 bases and J by 5 bases, 1 base remained unmatched. Germline values: CDR1 WSHSY, CDR2 SAAADI. The CDR3 contains 15 residues. The table came from immunoSEQ multiplex PCR; TCRdb's copy has only in-frame clones and leaves some out. Among 200,000 to 250,000 clones listed, roughly 78% were seen once. The receptor was derived from a woman in her thirties or forties with acute or convalescent COVID-19. This sequence joins TRBV10-2 and TRBJ1-4, with TRBD1 matching 9 bases. The sample comprised peripheral blood. This CDR3 is CASSESGQGNEKLFF. The CDR3 DNA reads as TGCGCCAGCAGTGAGTCGGGACAGGGCAATGAAAAACTGTTTTTT.